A selection of T cell receptor beta chains follows, all from one sample in a study of blood T cell repertoires in COVID-19. Sequenced by immunoSEQ multiplex PCR; TCRdb stores in-frame clones only, minus some. The sample holds 400,000 or so clones, more than 80% seen once. The sample consisted of PBMCs or T cells enriched from blood (not recorded which). All receptors come from a man under 40 who had recovered from COVID-19. CDR3s include the opening cysteine and the closing phenylalanine or tryptophan. Each record gives: J gene, V gene, clone size, D gene, CDR3 DNA, CDR3 protein. D genes are given only for firm matches. Rows may omit the clone size; those that give it use once, few, many or a size class.

J: TRBJ2-6; V: TRBV2; size: NA; D: TRBD1; DNA: TGTGCCAGCAGTGGAGGGGGCTCCTCTGGGGCCAACGTCCTGACTTTC; CDR3: CASSGGGSSGANVLTF
J: TRBJ1-6; V: TRBV28; size: NA; D: NA; DNA: TGTGCCAGCAGTTTAGGGCAGCAGGTTTCACCCCTCCACTTT; CDR3: CASSLGQQVSPLHF
J: TRBJ2-7; V: TRBV5-1; size: NA; D: TRBD1; DNA: TGCGCCAGCAGCTCCGGGACAGGGCCTCACGAGCAGTACTTC; CDR3: CASSSGTGPHEQYF
J: TRBJ1-5; V: TRBV30; size: NA; D: NA; DNA: TGTGCCTGGAGTCCCGTTTCAGGCAATCAGCCCCAGCATTTT; CDR3: CAWSPVSGNQPQHF
J: TRBJ2-3; V: TRBV5-1; size: NA; D: TRBD2; DNA: TGCGCCAGCAGCGACCCGGGGGTAGCGGGTACAGATACGCAGTATTTT; CDR3: CASSDPGVAGTDTQYF
J: TRBJ1-3; V: TRBV30; size: NA; D: NA; DNA: TGTGCCTGGAGTGGACTAAGCGGTGGAAACACCATATATTTT; CDR3: CAWSGLSGGNTIYF
J: TRBJ1-2; V: TRBV5-5; size: NA; D: NA; DNA: TGTGCCAGCAGCTTGTTTCGAGGGAACTATGGCTACACCTTC; CDR3: CASSLFRGNYGYTF
J: TRBJ2-2; V: TRBV30; size: NA; D: TRBD2; DNA: TGTGCCTGGAGTAGTCTAGCGGGAATTCGAGCCGGGGAGCTGTTTTTT; CDR3: CAWSSLAGIRAGELFF
J: TRBJ1-1; V: TRBV18; size: NA; D: TRBD1; DNA: TGTGCCAGCTCTCAACAGGGGGCAAACACTGAAGCTTTCTTT; CDR3: CASSQQGANTEAFF
J: TRBJ2-7; V: TRBV28; size: NA; D: TRBD2; DNA: TGTGCCAGCACCATACGACGACTAGCGGGAGCATACGAGCAGTACTTC; CDR3: CASTIRRLAGAYEQYF
J: TRBJ2-7; V: TRBV19; size: NA; D: NA; DNA: TGTGCCAGTAGTTTCAGGGTAACCTACGAGCAGTACTTC; CDR3: CASSFRVTYEQYF
J: TRBJ2-1; V: TRBV29-1; size: NA; D: TRBD2; DNA: TGCAGCGGGGGCGGGACTAGCGGGACCGAGCAGTTCTTC; CDR3: CSGGGTSGTEQFF
J: TRBJ2-7; V: TRBV6-2/TRBV6-3; size: NA; D: NA; DNA: TGTGCCAGCAGTAGGAGTGGGAGCTCCTACGAGCAGTACTTC; CDR3: CASSRSGSSYEQYF
J: TRBJ2-2; V: TRBV9; size: NA; D: TRBD1; DNA: TGTGCCAGCATCCCGGGACAGGGAATTACCGGGGAGCTGTTTTTT; CDR3: CASIPGQGITGELFF
J: TRBJ2-7; V: TRBV19; size: NA; D: TRBD2; DNA: TGTGCCAGTAGTATAGATTACCTCGGGAGGAACTACGAGCAGTACTTC; CDR3: CASSIDYLGRNYEQYF
J: TRBJ2-3; V: TRBV29-1; size: NA; D: TRBD2; DNA: TGCAGCGTTGAAGGGACTAGCAACGCAGATACGCAGTATTTT; CDR3: CSVEGTSNADTQYF
J: TRBJ1-4; V: TRBV5-1; size: NA; D: NA; DNA: TGCGCCAGCAGCTTGACAGATGAAAAACTGTTTTTT; CDR3: CASSLTDEKLFF
J: TRBJ1-2; V: TRBV7-9; size: few; D: TRBD1; DNA: TGTGCCAGCAGCCGTCAACAGGGGGTGGGCGGCTACACCTTC; CDR3: CASSRQQGVGGYTF
J: TRBJ2-6; V: TRBV27; size: once; D: NA; DNA: TGTGCCAGCAGTCCGCTGACGGAGCTCTCTGGGGCCAACGTCCTGACTTTC; CDR3: CASSPLTELSGANVLTF
J: TRBJ1-6; V: TRBV2; size: NA; D: TRBD1; DNA: TGTGCCAGCAGTCTGGGACAGGTCTTACGTGGTTCACCCCTCCACTTT; CDR3: CASSLGQVLRGSPLHF
J: TRBJ2-3; V: TRBV4-1; size: NA; D: NA; DNA: TGCGCCAGCAGCCAAGTGGTTAGCTTGACAGATACGCAGTATTTT; CDR3: CASSQVVSLTDTQYF
J: TRBJ2-7; V: TRBV27; size: NA; D: NA; DNA: TGTGCCAGCAGTTTAAGGTGGCGGACAGAAAACTACGAGCAGTACTTC; CDR3: CASSLRWRTENYEQYF
J: TRBJ1-2; V: TRBV9; size: NA; D: TRBD1; DNA: TGTGCCAGCAGCGTTGAGACAGGGGCTGGCTATGGCTACACCTTC; CDR3: CASSVETGAGYGYTF
J: TRBJ1-1; V: TRBV12-3/TRBV12-4; size: NA; D: NA; DNA: TGTGCCAGCAGTTTAGTAGGGGAGGGCACAGCTTTCTTT; CDR3: CASSLVGEGTAFF
J: TRBJ2-7; V: TRBV7-2; size: NA; D: NA; DNA: TGTGCCAGCAGCTTGGCGGACAGGGCGGGGGATTTTGGCGAGCAGTACTTC; CDR3: CASSLADRAGDFGEQYF
J: TRBJ1-1; V: TRBV10-2; size: NA; D: NA; DNA: TGCGCCAGCAGTGATCTGAGCCGGGAGGAAGCTTTCTTT; CDR3: CASSDLSREEAFF
J: TRBJ1-1; V: TRBV7-9; size: once; D: TRBD1; DNA: TGTGCCAGCAGCTTAAATCGCTGGGGGGACAGGGGTTACACTGAAGCTTTCTTT; CDR3: CASSLNRWGDRGYTEAFF
J: TRBJ2-2; V: TRBV7-3; size: NA; D: TRBD1; DNA: TGTGCCAGCAGCTTAGGACAGGGAGGCACCGGGGAGCTGTTTTTT; CDR3: CASSLGQGGTGELFF
J: TRBJ1-2; V: TRBV28; size: NA; D: TRBD1; DNA: TGTGCCAGCAGTTGGCTTCGGGACAGGTACTATGGCTACACCTTC; CDR3: CASSWLRDRYYGYTF
J: TRBJ2-7; V: TRBV3-1/TRBV3-2; size: NA; D: NA; DNA: TGTGCCAGCAGCCAAGAGTTGGTAGCGTCCTACGAGCAGTACTTC; CDR3: CASSQELVASYEQYF
J: TRBJ1-1; V: TRBV10-3; size: once; D: NA; DNA: TGTGCCATCAGTGAGTCGAGTGAGTGGACTGAAGCTTTCTTT; CDR3: CAISESSEWTEAFF
J: TRBJ1-4; V: TRBV30; size: NA; D: TRBD1; DNA: TGTGCCTGGAGCGGGACAGGGAACAAAGGGGTGTTTTTT; CDR3: CAWSGTGNKGVFF
J: TRBJ2-7; V: TRBV4-1; size: NA; D: NA; DNA: TGCGCCAGCAGCCAAGATTACAGGATAGCGGCTTACGAGCAGTACTTC; CDR3: CASSQDYRIAAYEQYF
J: TRBJ1-5; V: TRBV28; size: NA; D: NA; DNA: TGTGCCAGCAGTTTATCAGCCACAGGAACACAGCCCCAGCATTTT; CDR3: CASSLSATGTQPQHF
J: TRBJ2-5; V: TRBV25-1; size: NA; D: NA; DNA: TGTGCCAGCAGTGAATCCCGCGGGACCCAGTACTTC; CDR3: CASSESRGTQYF
J: TRBJ1-1; V: TRBV30; size: once; D: NA; DNA: TGTGCCTGGAGAGATCTCGGGGTTCCAGGAGCTTTCTTT; CDR3: CAWRDLGVPGAFF
J: TRBJ2-7; V: TRBV6-1; size: once; D: TRBD1; DNA: TGTGCCAGCAGTGGTTCAGGACAGGGGCTTACCTACGAGCAGTACTTC; CDR3: CASSGSGQGLTYEQYF
J: TRBJ2-7; V: TRBV18; size: NA; D: TRBD2; DNA: TGTGCCAGCTCACCACCGACTAGCTATGGCGAGCAGTACTTC; CDR3: CASSPPTSYGEQYF
J: TRBJ2-7; V: TRBV24-1; size: NA; D: TRBD2; DNA: TGTGCCACCTTTGATAATAGCGGGGCCTCCTACGAGCAGTACTTC; CDR3: CATFDNSGASYEQYF
J: TRBJ2-3; V: TRBV7-9; size: NA; D: NA; DNA: TGTGCCTCCGAGCGGGACAACACAGATACGCAGTATTTT; CDR3: CASERDNTDTQYF
J: TRBJ2-1; V: TRBV19; size: NA; D: TRBD2; DNA: TGTGCCAGTAGTATGCTGGGACTAGCTATATACAATGAGCAGTTCTTC; CDR3: CASSMLGLAIYNEQFF
J: TRBJ2-1; V: TRBV7-9; size: NA; D: TRBD2; DNA: TGTGCCAGCAGCCTAGGGGCGGGAGTTTCCTACAATGAGCAGTTCTTC; CDR3: CASSLGAGVSYNEQFF
J: TRBJ2-3; V: TRBV7-6; size: NA; D: NA; DNA: TGTGCCAGCAGCTTAGCGGAGTACTCAGATACGCAGTATTTT; CDR3: CASSLAEYSDTQYF
J: TRBJ1-1; V: TRBV28; size: NA; D: NA; DNA: TGTGCCAGCAGGGGGGGGCAGGGCCGAAACACTGAAGCTTTCTTT; CDR3: CASRGGQGRNTEAFF
J: TRBJ2-1; V: TRBV4-1; size: NA; D: TRBD2; DNA: TGCGCCAGCAGCCAAGATGGACTAGCGGGGGGGAATGAGCAGTTCTTC; CDR3: CASSQDGLAGGNEQFF
J: TRBJ2-7; V: TRBV25-1; size: NA; D: NA; DNA: TGTGCCAGCAATCCCAGCAATAGCGAGGGGGACTCCTACGAGCAGTACTTC; CDR3: CASNPSNSEGDSYEQYF
J: TRBJ1-6; V: TRBV30; size: NA; D: NA; DNA: TGTGCCTGGAGTGTTTCGGGAAGCGAATCACCCCTCCACTTT; CDR3: CAWSVSGSESPLHF
J: TRBJ2-1; V: TRBV6-4; size: NA; D: TRBD2; DNA: TGTGCCAGCAGTGACTTGGAAACGGAAGCGGGAGGGTACAATGAGCAGTTCTTC; CDR3: CASSDLETEAGGYNEQFF
J: TRBJ2-2; V: TRBV27; size: NA; D: TRBD1; DNA: TGTGCCAGCAGTATCGGACAGGGTCCCACCGGGGAGCTGTTTTTT; CDR3: CASSIGQGPTGELFF
J: TRBJ2-7; V: TRBV5-4; size: once; D: NA; DNA: TGTGCCAGCAGCAGGGGGTGGGGAGAGTACGAGCAGTACTTC; CDR3: CASSRGWGEYEQYF
J: TRBJ1-1; V: TRBV29-1; size: NA; D: TRBD1; DNA: TGCAGCGGGAGCGAACAGGGGATGACTGAAGCTTTCTTT; CDR3: CSGSEQGMTEAFF
J: TRBJ1-1; V: TRBV28; size: once; D: NA; DNA: TGTGCCAGCAGTTTACGAGTTACGGAAGCTTTCTTT; CDR3: CASSLRVTEAFF
J: TRBJ2-5; V: TRBV7-9; size: many; D: NA; DNA: TGTGCCAGCGCCAAAGCGGAGTTAGAGACCCAGTACTTC; CDR3: CASAKAELETQYF
J: TRBJ1-1; V: TRBV25-1; size: NA; D: NA; DNA: TGTGCCAGCAGACAGGTTTCGAGCACTGAAGCTTTCTTT; CDR3: CASRQVSSTEAFF
J: TRBJ2-2; V: TRBV27; size: once; D: TRBD1; DNA: TGTGCCAGCAGTATACAGGGGACCACCGGGGAGCTGTTTTTT; CDR3: CASSIQGTTGELFF
J: TRBJ2-5; V: TRBV15; size: NA; D: NA; DNA: TGTGCCACCAGCAGAGATTGGTCAACAGCCCAAGAGACCCAGTACTTC; CDR3: CATSRDWSTAQETQYF
J: TRBJ2-1; V: TRBV5-5; size: NA; D: NA; DNA: TGTGCCAGCAGACGCGAGTTCACCGGTTACAATGAGCAGTTCTTC; CDR3: CASRREFTGYNEQFF